The clone carrying this TCR beta chain has only a few counts. Its antigen remains unknown. The sample belongs to a study of identical twins. Study results and limitations: Zero-insertion analyses were open to partial confounding by invariant MAIT and iNKT cells.

TCRdb independently ran MiXCR on the 5' RACE reads; one entry per CDR3 protein. The sample records some 1,600,000 distinct CDR3 sequences, less than 40% being singletons. V shed 0 bases and J 2 bases; nucleotides not matched to a gene: 10. Germline V CDR1 and CDR2: SGHRS, YFSETQ. CDR3 length: 18 amino acids. The donors were all healthy and Caucasian. The rearrangement links TRBV5-1 to TRBJ2-3; 9 bases map to TRBD2. The clonotype comes from a newborn girl in good health. The sample consisted of cord blood. In nucleotides, the CDR3 is TGCGCCAGCAGCTTGGGGGGACTAGCCCAAGTATACACAGATACGCAGTATTTT. It yields the protein CASSLGGLAQVYTDTQYF. Filled out from reference TRBV5-1 and TRBJ2-3, the complete variable domain reads KAGVTQTPRYLIKTRGQQVTLSCSPISGHRSVSWYQQTPGQGLQFLFEYFSETQRNKGNFPGRFSGRQFSNSRSEMNVSTLELGDSALYLCASSLGGLAQVYTDTQYFGPGTRLTVL.